The clone carrying this T cell receptor (beta chain) was observed at least ten times. The data derive from a study of T cell repertoires in cytomegalovirus infection. In TCRdb, the reads were re-called with MiXCR into one record per CDR3 protein. Of fewer than 300,000 distinct CDR3 sequences in the sample, roughly 26% were seen once. CDR1 and CDR2 (germline): SGHTA, FQGNSA. V shed 5 bases and J 3 bases; nucleotides not matched to a gene: 5. The CDR3 runs to 14 residues. The sample was PBMCs. The J gene is TRBJ1-1, the V gene TRBV7-2; 8 bases fit TRBD1. This TCR derives from a human donor in good health (CMV status not recorded). Some clones in this sample may be carry-over from other donors' samples. CDR3 sequence reads: CASSIPGGHTEAFF. CDR3 sequence (DNA): TGTGCCAGCAGCATACCAGGGGGCCACACTGAAGCTTTCTTT.